This T cell receptor beta chain was identified during a study of cytomegalovirus exposure and HLA in healthy donors. Study-level background: A subsequent analysis stated that the 100 to 150 validation repertoires were run on the same platform as the approximately 610 first-cohort repertoires.

General study results and limits: In vitro data verified a few CMV-associated chains as specific for CMV antigens. Both high specificity and high sensitivity reportedly marked the classifier's diagnosis of cytomegalovirus status.

Using immunoSEQ multiplex PCR, the repertoire was profiled, and TCRdb retains in-frame clones only, with some absent. The profile covers around 150,000 clones, with around four fifths appearing a single time and around 2.4% taken by the ten largest. V lost 3 bases to trimming and J lost 0 bases; unmatched junction nucleotides: 5. This CDR3 contains 15 residues. Germline-derived CDR1 and CDR2 are SGHNT and YYREEE (reference sequence). With regard to this clone: Antigen unknown.

The TCR comes from a man in his thirties or forties in good health and CMV-seropositive. The chain uses TRBV5-4 and TRBJ2-5; 7 bases map to TRBD1. What was sequenced was PBMCs. CDR3 sequence: CASSSLTGYQETQYF. CDR3 nucleotides: TGTGCCAGCAGCTCACTGACAGGGTACCAAGAGACCCAGTACTTC.